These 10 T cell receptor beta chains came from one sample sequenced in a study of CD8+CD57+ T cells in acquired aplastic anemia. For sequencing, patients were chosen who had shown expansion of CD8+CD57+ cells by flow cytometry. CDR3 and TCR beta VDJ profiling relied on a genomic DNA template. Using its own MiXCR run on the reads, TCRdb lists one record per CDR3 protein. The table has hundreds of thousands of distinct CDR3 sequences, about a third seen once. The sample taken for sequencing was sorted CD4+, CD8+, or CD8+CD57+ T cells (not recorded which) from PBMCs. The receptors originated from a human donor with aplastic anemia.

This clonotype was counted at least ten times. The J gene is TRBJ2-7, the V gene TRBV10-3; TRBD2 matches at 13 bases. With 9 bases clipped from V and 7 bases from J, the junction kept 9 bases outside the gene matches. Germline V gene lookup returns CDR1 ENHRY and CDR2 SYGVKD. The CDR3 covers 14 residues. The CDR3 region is CAIKTSGGPGEQYF. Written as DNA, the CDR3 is TGTGCCATAAAGACTAGCGGGGGGCCTGGGGAGCAGTACTTC.

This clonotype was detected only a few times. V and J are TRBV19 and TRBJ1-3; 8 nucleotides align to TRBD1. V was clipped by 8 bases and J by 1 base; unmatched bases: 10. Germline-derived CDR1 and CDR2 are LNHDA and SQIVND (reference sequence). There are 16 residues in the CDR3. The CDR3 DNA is TGTGCCAGTCGCATACCAGGGGGCGCGTCTGGAAACACCATATATTTT. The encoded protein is CASRIPGGASGNTIYF.

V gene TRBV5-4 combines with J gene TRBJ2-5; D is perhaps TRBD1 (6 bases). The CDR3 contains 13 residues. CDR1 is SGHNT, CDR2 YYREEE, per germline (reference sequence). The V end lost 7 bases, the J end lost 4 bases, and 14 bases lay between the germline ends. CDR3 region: CASSQTGRETQYF. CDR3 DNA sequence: TGTGCCAGCTCACAAACAGGGCGAGAGACCCAGTACTTC.

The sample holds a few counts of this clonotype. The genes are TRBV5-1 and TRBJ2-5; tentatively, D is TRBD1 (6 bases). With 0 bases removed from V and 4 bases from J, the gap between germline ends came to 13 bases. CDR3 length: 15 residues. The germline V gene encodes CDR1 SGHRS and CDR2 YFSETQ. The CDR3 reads CASSLAPQGGETQYF. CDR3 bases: TGCGCCAGCAGCTTGGCCCCGCAAGGGGGAGAGACCCAGTACTTC.

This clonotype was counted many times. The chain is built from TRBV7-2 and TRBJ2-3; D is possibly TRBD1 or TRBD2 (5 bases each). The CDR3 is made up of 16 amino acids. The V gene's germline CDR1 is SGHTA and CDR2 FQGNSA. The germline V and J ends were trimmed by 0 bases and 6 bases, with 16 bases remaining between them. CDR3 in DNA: TGTGCCAGCAGCTTAGCCCCCTCCGGCAGGGAGGATACGCAGTATTTT. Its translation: CASSLAPSGREDTQYF.

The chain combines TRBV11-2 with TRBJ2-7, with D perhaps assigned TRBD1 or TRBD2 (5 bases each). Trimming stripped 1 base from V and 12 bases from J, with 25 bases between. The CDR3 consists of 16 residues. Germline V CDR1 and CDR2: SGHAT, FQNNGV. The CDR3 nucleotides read TGTGCCAGCAGCTTAGGCGGTACAGGAGGAGGAGTATTGCGGTACTTC. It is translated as CASSLGGTGGGVLRYF.

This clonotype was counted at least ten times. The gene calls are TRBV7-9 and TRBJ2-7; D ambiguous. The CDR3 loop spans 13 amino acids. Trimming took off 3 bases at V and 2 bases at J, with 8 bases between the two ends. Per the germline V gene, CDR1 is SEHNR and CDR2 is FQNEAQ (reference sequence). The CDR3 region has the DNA TGTGCCAGCAGCTTCCCTGGCACCTACGAGCAGTACTTC. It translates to CASSFPGTYEQYF.

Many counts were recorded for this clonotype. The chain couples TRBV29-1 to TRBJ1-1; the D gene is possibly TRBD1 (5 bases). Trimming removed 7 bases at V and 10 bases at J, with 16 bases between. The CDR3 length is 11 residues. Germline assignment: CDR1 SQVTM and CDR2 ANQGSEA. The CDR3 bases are TGCAGCGCCGAACGGGGTGGGGGAGCTTTCTTT. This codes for CSAERGGGAFF.

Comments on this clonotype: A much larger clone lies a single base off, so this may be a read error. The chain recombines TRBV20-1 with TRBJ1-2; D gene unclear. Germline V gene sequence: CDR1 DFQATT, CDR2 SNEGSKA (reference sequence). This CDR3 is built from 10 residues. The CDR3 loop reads CSASSVGYSF. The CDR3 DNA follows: TGCAGTGCTAGTTCGGTTGGCTACAGCTTC.

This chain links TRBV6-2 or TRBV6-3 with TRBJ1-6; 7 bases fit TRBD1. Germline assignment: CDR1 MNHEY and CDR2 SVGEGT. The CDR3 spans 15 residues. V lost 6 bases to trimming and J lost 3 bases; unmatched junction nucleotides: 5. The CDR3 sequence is CASRQWTGYNSPLHF. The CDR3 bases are TGTGCCAGCAGGCAGTGGACAGGCTATAATTCACCCCTCCACTTT.